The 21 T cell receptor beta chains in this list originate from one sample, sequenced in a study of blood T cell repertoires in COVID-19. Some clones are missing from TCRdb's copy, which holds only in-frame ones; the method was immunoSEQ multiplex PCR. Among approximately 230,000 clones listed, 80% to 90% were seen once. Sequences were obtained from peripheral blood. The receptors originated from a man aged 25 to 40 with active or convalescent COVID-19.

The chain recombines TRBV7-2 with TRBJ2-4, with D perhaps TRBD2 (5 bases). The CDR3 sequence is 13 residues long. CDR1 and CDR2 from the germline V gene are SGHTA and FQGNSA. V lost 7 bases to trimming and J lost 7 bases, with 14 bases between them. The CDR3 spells CASTTERGNIQYF. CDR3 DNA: TGTGCCAGCACCACAGAAAGAGGGAACATTCAGTACTTC.

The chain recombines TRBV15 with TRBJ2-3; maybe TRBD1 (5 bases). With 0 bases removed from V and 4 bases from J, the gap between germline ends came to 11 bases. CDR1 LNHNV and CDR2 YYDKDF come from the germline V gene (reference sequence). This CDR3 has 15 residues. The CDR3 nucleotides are TGTGCCACCAGCAGAGATCAAGGCAGGGCAGATACGCAGTATTTT. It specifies CATSRDQGRADTQYF.

The CDR3 is CATRDSSGANVLTF. The DNA of the CDR3 is TGTGCCACCAGGGACAGCTCTGGGGCCAACGTCCTGACTTTC. The chain has TRBV24-1 and TRBJ2-6; tentatively, D is TRBD1 (6 bases). The CDR3 extends over 14 amino acids. Germline lookup yields CDR1 KGHDR and CDR2 SFDVKD. V shed 7 bases and J shed 0 bases, with 6 bases lying between them.

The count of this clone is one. The CDR3 protein is CASSMGVGVPEYGYTF. In DNA, the CDR3 is TGTGCCAGTAGTATGGGTGTAGGGGTGCCCGAATATGGCTACACCTTC. The genes are TRBV19 and TRBJ1-2; TRBD1 might be the D (5 bases). The germline gives CDR1 LNHDA, CDR2 SQIVND (reference sequence). There are 16 residues in the CDR3. V was clipped by 3 bases and J by 5 bases, with 19 bases between them.

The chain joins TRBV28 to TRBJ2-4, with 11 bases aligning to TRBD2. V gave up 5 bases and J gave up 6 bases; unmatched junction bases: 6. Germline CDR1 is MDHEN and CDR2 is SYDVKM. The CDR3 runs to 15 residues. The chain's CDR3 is CASSPSGGRGNIQYF. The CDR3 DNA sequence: TGTGCCAGCAGTCCTAGCGGGGGGCGCGGAAACATTCAGTACTTC.

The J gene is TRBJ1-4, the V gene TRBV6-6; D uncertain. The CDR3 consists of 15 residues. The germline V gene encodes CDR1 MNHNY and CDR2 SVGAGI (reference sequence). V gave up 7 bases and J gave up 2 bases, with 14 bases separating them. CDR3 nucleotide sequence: TGTGCCAGCACCACCGGAGCAGCTACTAATGAAAAACTGTTTTTT. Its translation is CASTTGAATNEKLFF.

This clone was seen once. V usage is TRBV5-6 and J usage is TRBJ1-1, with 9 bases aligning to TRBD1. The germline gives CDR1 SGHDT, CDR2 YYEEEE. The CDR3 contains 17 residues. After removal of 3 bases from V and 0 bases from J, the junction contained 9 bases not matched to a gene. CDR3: CASSSPGQGRMNTEAFF. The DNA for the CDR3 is TGTGCCAGCAGCTCTCCGGGACAGGGTAGGATGAACACTGAAGCTTTCTTT.

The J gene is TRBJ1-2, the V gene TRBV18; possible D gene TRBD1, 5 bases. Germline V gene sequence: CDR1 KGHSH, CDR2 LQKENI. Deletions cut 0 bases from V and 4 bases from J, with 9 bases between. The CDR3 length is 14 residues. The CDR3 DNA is TGTGCCAGCTCACCACCGGCCGGGGGCTATGGCTACACCTTC. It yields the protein CASSPPAGGYGYTF.

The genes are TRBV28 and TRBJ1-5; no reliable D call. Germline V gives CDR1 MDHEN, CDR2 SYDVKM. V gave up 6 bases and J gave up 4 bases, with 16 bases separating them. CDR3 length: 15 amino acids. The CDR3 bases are TGTGCCAGCAGACTCGGCGGGGTTTTGAATCAGCCCCAGCATTTT. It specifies CASRLGGVLNQPQHF. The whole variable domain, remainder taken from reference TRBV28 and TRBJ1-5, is DVKVTQSSRYLVKRTGEKVFLECVQDMDHENMFWYRQDPGLGLRLIYFSYDVKMKEKGDIPEGYSVSREKKERFSLILESASTNQTSMYLCASRLGGVLNQPQHFGDGTRLSIL.

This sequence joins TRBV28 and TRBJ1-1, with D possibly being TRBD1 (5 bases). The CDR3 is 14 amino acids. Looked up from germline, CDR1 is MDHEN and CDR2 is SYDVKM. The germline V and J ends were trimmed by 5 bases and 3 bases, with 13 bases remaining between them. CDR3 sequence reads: CASSIVQGDTEAFF. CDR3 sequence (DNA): TGTGCCAGCAGTATTGTGCAGGGCGACACTGAAGCTTTCTTT.

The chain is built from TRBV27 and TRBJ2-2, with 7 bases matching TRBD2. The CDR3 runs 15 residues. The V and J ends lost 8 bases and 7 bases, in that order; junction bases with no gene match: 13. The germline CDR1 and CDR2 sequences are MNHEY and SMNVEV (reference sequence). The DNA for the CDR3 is TGTGCCAGCGGACCCTTCGGGGAGGGAGGCGGGGAGCTGTTTTTT. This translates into CASGPFGEGGGELFF.

The CDR3 sequence: CASSVEGLAGVEEQFF. The CDR3 nucleotides read TGTGCCAGCAGCGTCGAAGGTCTAGCGGGAGTGGAGGAGCAGTTCTTC. The chain combines TRBV9 with TRBJ2-1, with 10 bases lining up with TRBD2. Germline V gene data show CDR1 as SGDLS and CDR2 as YYNGEE. The CDR3 is made up of 16 amino acids. With V trimmed by 2 bases and J by 10 bases, 12 bases remained unmatched. Filled out from reference TRBV9 and TRBJ2-1, the complete variable domain reads DSGVTQTPKHLITATGQRVTLRCSPRSGDLSVYWYQQSLDQGLQFLIQYYNGEERAKGNILERFSAQQFPDLHSELNLSSLELGDSALYFCASSVEGLAGVEEQFFGPGTRLTVL.

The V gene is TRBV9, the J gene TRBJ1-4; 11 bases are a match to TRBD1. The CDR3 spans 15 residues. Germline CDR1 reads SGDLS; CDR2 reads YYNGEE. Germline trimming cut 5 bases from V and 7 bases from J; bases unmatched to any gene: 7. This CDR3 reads CASSLGDRGIEKLFF. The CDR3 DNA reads TGTGCCAGCAGTCTGGGGGACAGGGGGATTGAAAAACTGTTTTTT.

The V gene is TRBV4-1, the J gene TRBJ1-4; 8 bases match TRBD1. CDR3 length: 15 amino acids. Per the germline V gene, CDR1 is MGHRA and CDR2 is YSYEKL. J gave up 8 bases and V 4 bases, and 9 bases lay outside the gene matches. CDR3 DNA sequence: TGCGCCAGCAGCCCGACGGACAGGGAGTTCGAAAAACTGTTTTTT. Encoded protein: CASSPTDREFEKLFF.

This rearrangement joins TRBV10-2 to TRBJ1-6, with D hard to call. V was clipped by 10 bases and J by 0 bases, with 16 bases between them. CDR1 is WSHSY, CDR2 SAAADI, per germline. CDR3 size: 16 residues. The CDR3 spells CATQRGSSSYNSPLHF. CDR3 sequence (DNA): TGCGCCACCCAACGAGGGAGTAGCTCCTATAATTCACCCCTCCACTTT.

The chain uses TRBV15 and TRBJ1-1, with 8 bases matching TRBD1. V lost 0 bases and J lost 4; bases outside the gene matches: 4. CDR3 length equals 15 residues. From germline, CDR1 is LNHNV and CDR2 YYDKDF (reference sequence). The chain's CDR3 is CATSRDQGAATEAFF. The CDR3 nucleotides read TGTGCCACCAGCAGAGATCAGGGGGCGGCCACTGAAGCTTTCTTT. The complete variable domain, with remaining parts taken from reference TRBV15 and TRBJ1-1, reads DAMVIQNPRYQVTQFGKPVTLSCSQTLNHNVMYWYQQKSSQAPKLLFHYYDKDFNNEADTPDNFQSRRPNTSFCFLDIRSPGLGDTAMYLCATSRDQGAATEAFFGQGTRLTVV.

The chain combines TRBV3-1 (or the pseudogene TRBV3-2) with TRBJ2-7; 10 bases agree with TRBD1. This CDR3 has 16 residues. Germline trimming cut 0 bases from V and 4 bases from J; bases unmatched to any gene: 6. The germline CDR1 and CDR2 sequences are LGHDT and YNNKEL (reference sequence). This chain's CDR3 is CASSQDPGQGMYEQYF. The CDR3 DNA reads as TGTGCCAGCAGCCAAGATCCGGGACAGGGGATGTACGAGCAGTACTTC.

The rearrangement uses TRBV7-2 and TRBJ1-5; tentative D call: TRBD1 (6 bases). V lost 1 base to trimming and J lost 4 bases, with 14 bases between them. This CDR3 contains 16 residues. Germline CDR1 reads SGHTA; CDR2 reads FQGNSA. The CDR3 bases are TGTGCCAGCAGCTTAGTTGGGGGGGCGCAGAATCAGCCCCAGCATTTT. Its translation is CASSLVGGAQNQPQHF.

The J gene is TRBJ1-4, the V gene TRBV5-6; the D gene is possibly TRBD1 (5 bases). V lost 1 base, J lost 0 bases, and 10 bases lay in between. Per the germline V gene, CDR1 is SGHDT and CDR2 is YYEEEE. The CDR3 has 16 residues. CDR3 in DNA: TGTGCCAGCAGCTTGATGACAGAAGCAACTAATGAAAAACTGTTTTTT. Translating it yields CASSLMTEATNEKLFF.

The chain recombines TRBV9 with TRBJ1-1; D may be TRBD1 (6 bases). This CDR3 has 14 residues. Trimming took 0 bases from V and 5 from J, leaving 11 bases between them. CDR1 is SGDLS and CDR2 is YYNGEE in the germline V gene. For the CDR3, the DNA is TGTGCCAGCAGCGTAGGGTCAGGGGTGACTGAAGCTTTCTTT. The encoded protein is CASSVGSGVTEAFF.

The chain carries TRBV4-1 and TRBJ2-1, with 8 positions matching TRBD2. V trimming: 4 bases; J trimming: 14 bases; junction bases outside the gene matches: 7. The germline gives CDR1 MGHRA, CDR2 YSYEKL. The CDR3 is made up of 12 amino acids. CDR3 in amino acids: CASSLTGGQEFF. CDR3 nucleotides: TGCGCCAGCAGCCTCACGGGGGGGCAGGAGTTCTTC.